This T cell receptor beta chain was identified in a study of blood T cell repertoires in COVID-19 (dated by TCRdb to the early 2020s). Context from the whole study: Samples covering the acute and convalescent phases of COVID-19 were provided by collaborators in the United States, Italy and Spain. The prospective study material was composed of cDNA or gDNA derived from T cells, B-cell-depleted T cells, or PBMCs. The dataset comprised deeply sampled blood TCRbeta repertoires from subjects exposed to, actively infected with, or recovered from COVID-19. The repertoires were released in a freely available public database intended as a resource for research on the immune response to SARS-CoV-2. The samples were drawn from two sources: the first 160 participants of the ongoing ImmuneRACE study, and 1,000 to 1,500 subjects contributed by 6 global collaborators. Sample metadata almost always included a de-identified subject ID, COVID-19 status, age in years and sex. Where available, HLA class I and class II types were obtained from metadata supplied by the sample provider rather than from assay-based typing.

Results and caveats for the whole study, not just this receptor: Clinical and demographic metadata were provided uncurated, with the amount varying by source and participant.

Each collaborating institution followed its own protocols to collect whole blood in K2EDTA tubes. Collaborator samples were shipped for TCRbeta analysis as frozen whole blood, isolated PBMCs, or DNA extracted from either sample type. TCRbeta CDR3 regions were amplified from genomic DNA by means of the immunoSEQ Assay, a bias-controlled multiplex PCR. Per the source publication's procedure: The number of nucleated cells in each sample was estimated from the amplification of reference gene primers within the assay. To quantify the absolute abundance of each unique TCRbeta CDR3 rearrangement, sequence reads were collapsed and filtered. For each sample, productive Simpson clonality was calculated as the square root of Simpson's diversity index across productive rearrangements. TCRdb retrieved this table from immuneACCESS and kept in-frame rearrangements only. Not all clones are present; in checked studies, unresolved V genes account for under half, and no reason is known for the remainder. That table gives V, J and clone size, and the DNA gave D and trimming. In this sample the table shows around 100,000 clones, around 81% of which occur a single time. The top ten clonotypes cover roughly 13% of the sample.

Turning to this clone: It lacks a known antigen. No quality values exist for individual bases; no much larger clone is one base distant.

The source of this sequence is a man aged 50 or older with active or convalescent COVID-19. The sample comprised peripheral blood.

The sequence in DNA is TGTGCCAGCAGTGCAGGGACTAGCGGTGGAAATGAGCAGTTCTTC. It codes for CASSAGTSGGNEQFF. This sequence uses TRBV2 and TRBJ2-1; 11 nucleotides in the junction match TRBD2. CDR1 and CDR2, per the germline V gene, are SNHLY and FYNNEI. The CDR3, from cysteine to phenylalanine, totals 15 residues. Solely the CDR3 DNA is kept, with 45 bases framed from the first base. V lost 4 bases and J lost 7 bases, and the count of bases not matched to a germline gene is 6.